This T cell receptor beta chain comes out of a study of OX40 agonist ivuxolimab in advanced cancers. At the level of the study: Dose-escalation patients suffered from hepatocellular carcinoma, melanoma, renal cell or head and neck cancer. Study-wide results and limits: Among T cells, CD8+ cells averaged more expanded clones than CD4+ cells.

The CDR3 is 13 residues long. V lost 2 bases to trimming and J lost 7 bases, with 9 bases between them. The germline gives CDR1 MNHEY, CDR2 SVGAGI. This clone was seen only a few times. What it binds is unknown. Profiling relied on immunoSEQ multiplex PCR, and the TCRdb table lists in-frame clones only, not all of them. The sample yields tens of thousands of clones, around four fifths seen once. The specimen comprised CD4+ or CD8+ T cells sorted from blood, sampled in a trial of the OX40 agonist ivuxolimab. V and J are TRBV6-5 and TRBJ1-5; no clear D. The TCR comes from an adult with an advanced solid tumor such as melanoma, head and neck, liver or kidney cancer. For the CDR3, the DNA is TGTGCCAGCAGTTACGGGTTGGGACAGCCCCAGCATTTT. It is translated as CASSYGLGQPQHF.